This entry lists 4 T cell receptor beta chains sequenced from one sample in a study of Graves' ophthalmopathy and Graves' hyperthyroidism. Amplification targeted the TCR beta CDR3 regions, with RNA transcripts as the source material. After a first-round RT-PCR with HTBI primers, a second-round multiplex PCR was run. A single record per CDR3 protein comes from TCRdb applying MiXCR to the multiplex PCR reads. The sample carries about 740,000 distinct CDR3 sequences, 35% to 50% recorded once. The sequencing input was peripheral blood. The receptors were gathered from an adult man with Graves' ophthalmopathy.

This clonotype was detected only a few times. A read error may produce the germline difference seen at one junction end. The chain couples TRBV30 to TRBJ1-1; TRBD1 agrees at 8 bases. The CDR3 has 12 residues. Germline V CDR1 and CDR2: GTSNPN, SVGIG (reference sequence). The CDR3 coding sequence is TGTGCCTGGAGAAGGACAGGGTCCGCCGCTGCATTT. Its protein product is CAWRRTGSAAAF.

The V gene is TRBV25-1, the J gene TRBJ1-6, with D hard to call. This CDR3 has 14 amino acids. Germline CDR1 MGHDK, CDR2 SYGVNS. Trimming pared 5 bases from V and 8 bases from J, leaving 13 bases between. The CDR3 sequence is CASSFQVTDSPLHF. Here the CDR3 DNA reads TGTGCCAGCAGTTTCCAGGTTACCGATTCACCCCTCCACTTT.

This clonotype was picked up many times. V gene TRBV2 combines with J gene TRBJ2-5, with D perhaps matching TRBD1 (6 bases). The CDR3 is made up of 13 amino acids. CDR1 and CDR2 (germline): SNHLY, FYNNEI. Trimming removed 3 bases at V and 3 bases at J, with 8 bases between. CDR3 coding DNA: TGTGCCAGCAGTGACGAGGGGGAAGAGACCCAGTACTTC. Translated: CASSDEGEETQYF.

In regard to this clonotype: The CDR3 does not close with the conserved phenylalanine or tryptophan, likely indicating a read error. V and J are TRBV20-1 and TRBJ2-5; no firm D call. This CDR3 contains 12 residues. The V gene's germline CDR1 is DFQATT and CDR2 SNEGSKA (reference sequence). Trimming pared 2 bases from V and 4 bases from J, leaving 8 bases between. CDR3 DNA sequence: TGCAGTGCTAGATCCGCGGTAGAGACCCAGTACGTC. Translation gives CSARSAVETQYV.